This TCR beta chain was identified in a study of early T cells in non-severe SARS-CoV-2 infection. Across the whole study: The input, bulk RNA from unsorted whole blood, was sequenced, and chains were unpaired.

The protocol attached unique molecular identifiers to individual cDNA molecules. TCRdb redid the calling of the 5' RACE reads with MiXCR, one entry per CDR3 protein. The sample lists 120,000 or so distinct CDR3 sequences, approximately 12% seen once, with about 3.8% in the top ten. This clonotype appeared many times. What it binds is not known. This CDR3 is built from 14 residues. The V end lost 4 bases, the J end lost 3 bases, and 13 bases lay between the germline ends. Germline-derived CDR1 and CDR2 are SGHRS and YFSETQ. Findings and caveats of the study: VDJdb matches were skewed toward anti-spike CD8 T cell responses.

The sequenced sample was whole blood, obtained at baseline. The chain carries TRBV5-1 and TRBJ1-1; D is perhaps TRBD1 (6 bases). The clonotype comes from an adult who was a healthcare worker with PCR-confirmed SARS-CoV-2 infection or an uninfected control (not recorded which). In DNA form, the CDR3 reads TGCGCCAGCAGCCCTCCGGACAGCTACACTGAAGCTTTCTTT. It codes for CASSPPDSYTEAFF.